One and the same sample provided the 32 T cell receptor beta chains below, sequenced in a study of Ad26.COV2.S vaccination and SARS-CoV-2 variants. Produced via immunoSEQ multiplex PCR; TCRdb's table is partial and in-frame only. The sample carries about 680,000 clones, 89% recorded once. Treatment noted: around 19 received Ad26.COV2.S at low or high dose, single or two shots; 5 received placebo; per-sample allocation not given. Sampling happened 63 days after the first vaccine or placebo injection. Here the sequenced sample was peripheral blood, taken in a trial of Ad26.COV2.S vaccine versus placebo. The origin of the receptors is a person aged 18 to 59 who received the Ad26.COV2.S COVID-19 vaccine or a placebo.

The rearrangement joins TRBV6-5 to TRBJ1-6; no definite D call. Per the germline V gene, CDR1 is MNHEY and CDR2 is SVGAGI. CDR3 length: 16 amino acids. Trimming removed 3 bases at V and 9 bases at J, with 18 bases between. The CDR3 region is CASSYDGNPAGSPLHF. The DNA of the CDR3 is TGTGCCAGCAGTTATGATGGGAACCCCGCCGGTTCACCCCTCCACTTT.

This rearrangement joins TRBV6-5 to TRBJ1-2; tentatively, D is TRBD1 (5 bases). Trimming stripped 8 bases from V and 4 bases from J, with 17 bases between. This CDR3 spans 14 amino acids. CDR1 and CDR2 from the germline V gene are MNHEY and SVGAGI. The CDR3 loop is CASLTRDDFYGYTF. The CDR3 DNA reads TGTGCCAGCCTAACCCGGGACGATTTCTATGGCTACACCTTC.

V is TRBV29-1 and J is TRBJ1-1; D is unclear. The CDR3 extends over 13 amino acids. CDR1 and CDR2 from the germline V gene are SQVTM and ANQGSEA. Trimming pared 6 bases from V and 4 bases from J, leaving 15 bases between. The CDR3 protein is CSVRGLFGTEAFF. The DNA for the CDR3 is TGCAGCGTCCGCGGACTGTTTGGCACTGAAGCTTTCTTT. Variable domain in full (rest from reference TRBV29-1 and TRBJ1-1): SAVISQKPSRDICQRGTSLTIQCQVDSQVTMMFWYRQQPGQSLTLIATANQGSEATYESGFVIDKFPISRPNLTFSTLTVSNMSPEDSSIYLCSVRGLFGTEAFFGQGTRLTVV.

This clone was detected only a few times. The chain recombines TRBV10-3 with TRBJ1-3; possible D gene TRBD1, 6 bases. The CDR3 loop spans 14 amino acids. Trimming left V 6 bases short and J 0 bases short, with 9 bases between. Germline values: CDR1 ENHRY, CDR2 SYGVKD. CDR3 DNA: TGTGCCATCAGGGACAGAGGCTCTGGAAACACCATATATTTT. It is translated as CAIRDRGSGNTIYF.

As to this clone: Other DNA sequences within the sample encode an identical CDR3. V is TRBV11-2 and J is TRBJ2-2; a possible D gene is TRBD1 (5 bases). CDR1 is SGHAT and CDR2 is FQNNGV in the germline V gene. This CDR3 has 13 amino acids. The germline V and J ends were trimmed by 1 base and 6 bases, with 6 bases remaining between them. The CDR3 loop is CASSLVGAGELFF. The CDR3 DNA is TGTGCCAGCAGCTTAGTAGGGGCCGGGGAGCTGTTTTTT.

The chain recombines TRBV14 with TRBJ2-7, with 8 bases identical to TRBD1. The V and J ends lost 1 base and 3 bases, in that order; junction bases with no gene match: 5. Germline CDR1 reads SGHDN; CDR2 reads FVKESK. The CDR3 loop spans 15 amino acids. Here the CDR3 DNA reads TGTGCCAGCAGCCAAGTTGGACAGGGTGGCTACGAGCAGTACTTC. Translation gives CASSQVGQGGYEQYF.

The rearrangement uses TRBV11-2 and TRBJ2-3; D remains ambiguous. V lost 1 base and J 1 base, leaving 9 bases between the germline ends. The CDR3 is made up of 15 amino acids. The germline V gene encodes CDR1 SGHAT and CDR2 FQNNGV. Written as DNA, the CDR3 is TGTGCCAGCAGCTTAGGGCCCCTCGGCACAGATACGCAGTATTTT. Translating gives CASSLGPLGTDTQYF.

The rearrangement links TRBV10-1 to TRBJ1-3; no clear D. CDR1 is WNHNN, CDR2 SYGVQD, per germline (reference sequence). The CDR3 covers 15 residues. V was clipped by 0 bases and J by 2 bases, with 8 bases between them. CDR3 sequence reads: CASSESGRPGNTIYF. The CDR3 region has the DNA TGCGCCAGCAGTGAGTCTGGCAGGCCTGGAAACACCATATATTTT.

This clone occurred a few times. The chain's CDR3 is CASTTTTNSNQPQHF. The CDR3 DNA reads as TGTGCCAGTACAACGACGACTAATAGCAATCAGCCCCAGCATTTT. V usage is TRBV19 and J usage is TRBJ1-5; no firm D call. Germline CDR1 LNHDA, CDR2 SQIVND (reference sequence). V lost 7 bases and J lost 0, with 13 bases in between. The CDR3 sequence is 15 residues long.

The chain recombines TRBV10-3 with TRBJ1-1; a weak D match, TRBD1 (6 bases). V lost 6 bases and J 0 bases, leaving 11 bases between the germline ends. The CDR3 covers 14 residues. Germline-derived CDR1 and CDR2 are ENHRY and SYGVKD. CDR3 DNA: TGTGCCATCAGAAGGACAGACATGAACACTGAAGCTTTCTTT. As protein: CAIRRTDMNTEAFF.

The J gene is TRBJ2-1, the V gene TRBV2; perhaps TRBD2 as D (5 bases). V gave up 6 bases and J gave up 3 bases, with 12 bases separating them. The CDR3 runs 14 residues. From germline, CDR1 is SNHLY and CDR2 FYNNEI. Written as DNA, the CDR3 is TGTGCCAGCAGCTTACTCCGGGACTACAATGAGCAGTTCTTC. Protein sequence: CASSLLRDYNEQFF.

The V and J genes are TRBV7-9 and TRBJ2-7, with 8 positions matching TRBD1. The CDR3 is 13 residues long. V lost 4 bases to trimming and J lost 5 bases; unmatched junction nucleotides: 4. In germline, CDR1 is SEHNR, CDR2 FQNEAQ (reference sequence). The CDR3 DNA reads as TGTGCCAGCAGCTCCAGGGGGCCGGACGAGCAGTACTTC. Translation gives CASSSRGPDEQYF.

The DNA of the CDR3 is TGCGCCAGCAGCTTGCCGCAGGGAATCGGGGAGCTGTTTTTT. It specifies CASSLPQGIGELFF. The chain employs TRBV5-1 and TRBJ2-2; TRBD1 might be the D (5 bases). The V end was cut by 1 base, the J end by 7 bases, with 11 bases between. Germline CDR1 SGHRS, CDR2 YFSETQ. CDR3 size: 14 residues.

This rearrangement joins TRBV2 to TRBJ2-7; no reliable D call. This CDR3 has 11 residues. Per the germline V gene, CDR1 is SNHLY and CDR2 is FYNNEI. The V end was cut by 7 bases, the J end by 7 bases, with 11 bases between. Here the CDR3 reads CASNTPWEQYF. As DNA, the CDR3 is TGTGCCAGCAACACACCCTGGGAGCAGTACTTC.

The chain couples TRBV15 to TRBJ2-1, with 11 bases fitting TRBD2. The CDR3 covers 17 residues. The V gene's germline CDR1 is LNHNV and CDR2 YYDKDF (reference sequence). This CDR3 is CATVAGLAGGGYNEQFF. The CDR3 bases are TGTGCAACGGTCGCGGGTCTAGCGGGAGGTGGCTACAATGAGCAGTTCTTC.

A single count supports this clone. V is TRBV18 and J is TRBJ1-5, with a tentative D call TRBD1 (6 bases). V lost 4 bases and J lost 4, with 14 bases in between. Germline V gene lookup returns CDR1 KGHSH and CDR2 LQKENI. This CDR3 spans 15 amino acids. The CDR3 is CASSLLQGLNQPQHF. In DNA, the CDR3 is TGTGCCAGCTCACTTCTACAGGGCCTTAATCAGCCCCAGCATTTT. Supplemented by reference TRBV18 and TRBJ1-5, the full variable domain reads NAGVMQNPRHLVRRRGQEARLRCSPMKGHSHVYWYRQLPEEGLKFMVYLQKENIIDESGMPKERFSAEFPKEGPSILRIQQVVRGDSAAYFCASSLLQGLNQPQHFGDGTRLSIL.

CDR3 loop: CASSRVPGQYYGYTF. The DNA for the CDR3 is TGTGCCAGCTCACGCGTCCCGGGACAGTACTATGGCTACACCTTC. The V gene is TRBV18, the J gene TRBJ1-2; TRBD1 aligns across 7 bases. This CDR3 spans 15 amino acids. V dropped 4 bases and J dropped 3; count of bases not matched to a gene: 8. Per germline, CDR1 KGHSH and CDR2 LQKENI.

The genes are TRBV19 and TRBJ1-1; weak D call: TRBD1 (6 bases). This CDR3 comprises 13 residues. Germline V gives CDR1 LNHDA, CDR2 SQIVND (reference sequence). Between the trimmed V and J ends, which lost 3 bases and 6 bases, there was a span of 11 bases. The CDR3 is CASSMTRGAEAFF. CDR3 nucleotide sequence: TGTGCCAGTAGTATGACCAGGGGAGCTGAAGCTTTCTTT. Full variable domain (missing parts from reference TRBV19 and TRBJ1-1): DGGITQSPKYLFRKEGQNVTLSCEQNLNHDAMYWYRQDPGQGLRLIYYSQIVNDFQKGDIAEGYSVSREKKESFPLTVTSAQKNPTAFYLCASSMTRGAEAFFGQGTRLTVV.

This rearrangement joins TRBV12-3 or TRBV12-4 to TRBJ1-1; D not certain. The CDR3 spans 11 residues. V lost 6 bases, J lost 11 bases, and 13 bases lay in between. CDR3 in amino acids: CASSPDRTAFF. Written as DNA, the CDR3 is TGTGCCAGCAGCCCCGACCGCACGGCTTTCTTT.

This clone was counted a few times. The CDR3 DNA is TGCGCCAGCAGCTCCTCCTTGAGCCTGAACTATGGCTACACCTTC. Amino acid sequence: CASSSSLSLNYGYTF. The genes are TRBV5-1 and TRBJ1-2; D unresolved. Germline-derived CDR1 and CDR2 are SGHRS and YFSETQ. Trimming removed 3 bases at V and 2 bases at J, with 14 bases between. This CDR3 spans 15 amino acids.

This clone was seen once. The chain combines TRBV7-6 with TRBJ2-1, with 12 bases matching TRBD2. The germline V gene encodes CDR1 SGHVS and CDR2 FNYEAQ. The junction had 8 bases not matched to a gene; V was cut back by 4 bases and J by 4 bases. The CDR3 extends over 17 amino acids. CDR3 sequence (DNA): TGTGCCAGCAGCTCCAGACTAGCGGGAGAGGCATACAATGAGCAGTTCTTC. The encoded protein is CASSSRLAGEAYNEQFF. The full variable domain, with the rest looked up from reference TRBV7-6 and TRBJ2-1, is GAGVSQSPRYKVTKRGQDVALRCDPISGHVSLYWYRQALGQGPEFLTYFNYEAQQDKSGLPNDRFSAERPEGSISTLTIQRTEQRDSAMYRCASSSRLAGEAYNEQFFGPGTRLTVL.

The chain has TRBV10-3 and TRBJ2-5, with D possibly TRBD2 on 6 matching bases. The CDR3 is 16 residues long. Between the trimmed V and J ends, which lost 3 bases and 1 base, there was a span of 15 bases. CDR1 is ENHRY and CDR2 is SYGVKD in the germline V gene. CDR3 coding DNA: TGTGCCATCAGTGACTGGGGCTCCGGGGGCCAAGAGACCCAGTACTTC. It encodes CAISDWGSGGQETQYF.

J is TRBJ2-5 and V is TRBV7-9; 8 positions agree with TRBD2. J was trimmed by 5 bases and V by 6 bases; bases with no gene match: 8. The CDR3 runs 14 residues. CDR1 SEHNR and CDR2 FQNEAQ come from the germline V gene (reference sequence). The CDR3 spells CASRLTSGGETQYF. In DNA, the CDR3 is TGTGCCAGCAGGTTAACTAGCGGCGGGGAGACCCAGTACTTC.

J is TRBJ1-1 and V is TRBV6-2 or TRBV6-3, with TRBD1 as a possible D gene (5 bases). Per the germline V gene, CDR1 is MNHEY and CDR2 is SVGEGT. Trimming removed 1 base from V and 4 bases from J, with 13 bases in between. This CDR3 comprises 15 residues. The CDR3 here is CASSYFGAGSTEAFF. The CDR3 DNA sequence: TGTGCCAGCAGTTACTTTGGGGCCGGGAGCACTGAAGCTTTCTTT.

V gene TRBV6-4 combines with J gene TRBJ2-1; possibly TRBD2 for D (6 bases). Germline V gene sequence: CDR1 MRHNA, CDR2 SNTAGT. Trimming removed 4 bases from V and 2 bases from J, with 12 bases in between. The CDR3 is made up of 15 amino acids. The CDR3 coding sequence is TGTGCCAGCAGTGGGCTTAGCGGAACCTACAATGAGCAGTTCTTC. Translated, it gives CASSGLSGTYNEQFF.

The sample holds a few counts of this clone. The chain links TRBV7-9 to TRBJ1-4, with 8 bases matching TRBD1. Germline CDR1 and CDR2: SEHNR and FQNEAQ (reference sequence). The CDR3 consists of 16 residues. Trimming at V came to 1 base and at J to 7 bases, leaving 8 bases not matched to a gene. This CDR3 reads CASSLGYRGESEKLFF. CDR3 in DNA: TGTGCCAGCAGCTTAGGCTACAGGGGGGAGAGTGAAAAACTGTTTTTT. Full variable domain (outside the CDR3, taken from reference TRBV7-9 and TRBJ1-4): DTGVSQNPRHKITKRGQNVTFRCDPISEHNRLYWYRQTLGQGPEFLTYFQNEAQLEKSRLLSDRFSAERPKGSFSTLEIQRTEQGDSAMYLCASSLGYRGESEKLFFGSGTQLSVL.

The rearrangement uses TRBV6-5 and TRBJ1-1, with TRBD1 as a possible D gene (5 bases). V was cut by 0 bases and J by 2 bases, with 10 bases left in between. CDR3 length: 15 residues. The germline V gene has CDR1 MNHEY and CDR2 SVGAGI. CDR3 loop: CASSYSRQINTEAFF. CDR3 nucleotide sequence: TGTGCCAGCAGTTACTCCCGACAGATTAACACTGAAGCTTTCTTT.

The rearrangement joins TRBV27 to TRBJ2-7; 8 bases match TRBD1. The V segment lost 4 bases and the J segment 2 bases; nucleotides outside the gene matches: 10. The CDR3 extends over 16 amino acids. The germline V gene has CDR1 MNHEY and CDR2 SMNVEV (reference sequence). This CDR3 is CASSSGDRSYPYEQYF. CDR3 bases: TGTGCCAGCAGTTCAGGGGACAGGAGCTACCCCTACGAGCAGTACTTC.

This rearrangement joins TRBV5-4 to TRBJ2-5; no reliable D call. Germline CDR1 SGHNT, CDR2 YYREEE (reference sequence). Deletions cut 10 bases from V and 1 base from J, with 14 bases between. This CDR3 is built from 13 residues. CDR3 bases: TGTGCCGGAAGGACGGCTTTCCAAGAGACCCAGTACTTC. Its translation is CAGRTAFQETQYF.

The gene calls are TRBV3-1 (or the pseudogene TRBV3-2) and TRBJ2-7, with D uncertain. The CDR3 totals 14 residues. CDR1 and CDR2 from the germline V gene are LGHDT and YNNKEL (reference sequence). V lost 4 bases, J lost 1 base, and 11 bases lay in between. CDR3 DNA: TGTGCCAGCAGCCGCCGGCAGGATTCCTACGAGCAGTACTTC. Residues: CASSRRQDSYEQYF.

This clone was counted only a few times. The CDR3 protein is CASSKSLIGPRTDNSPLHF. The CDR3 DNA reads as TGTGCCAGCAGCAAATCTTTGATTGGGCCCAGGACGGATAATTCACCCCTCCACTTT. J is TRBJ1-6 and V is TRBV5-5; D is undetermined. The V gene lost 4 bases and the J gene lost 5 bases, with 25 bases spanning the gap. Germline CDR1 is SGHKS and CDR2 is YYEKEE (reference sequence). The CDR3 is made up of 19 amino acids.

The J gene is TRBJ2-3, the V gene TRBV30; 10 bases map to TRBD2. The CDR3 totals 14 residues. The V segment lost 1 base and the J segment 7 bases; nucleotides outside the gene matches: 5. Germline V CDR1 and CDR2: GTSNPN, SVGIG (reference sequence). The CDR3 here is CAWSGLAGANTQYF. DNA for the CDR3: TGTGCCTGGAGTGGTCTAGCGGGAGCTAATACGCAGTATTTT.